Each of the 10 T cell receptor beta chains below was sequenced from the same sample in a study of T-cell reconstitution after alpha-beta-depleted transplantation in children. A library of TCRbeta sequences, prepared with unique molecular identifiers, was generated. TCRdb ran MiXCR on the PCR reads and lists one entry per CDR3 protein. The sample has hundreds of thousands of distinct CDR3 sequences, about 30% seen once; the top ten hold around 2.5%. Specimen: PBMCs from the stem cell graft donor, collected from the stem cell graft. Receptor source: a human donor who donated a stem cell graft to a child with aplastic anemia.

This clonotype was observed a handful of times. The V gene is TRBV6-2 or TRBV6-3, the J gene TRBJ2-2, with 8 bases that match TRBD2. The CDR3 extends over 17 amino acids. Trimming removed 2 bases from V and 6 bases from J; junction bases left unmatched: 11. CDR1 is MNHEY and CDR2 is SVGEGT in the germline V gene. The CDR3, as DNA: TGTGCCAGCAGTTACCCGGCCGGGGGACTAGGCGCCGGGGAGCTGTTTTTT. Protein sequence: CASSYPAGGLGAGELFF.

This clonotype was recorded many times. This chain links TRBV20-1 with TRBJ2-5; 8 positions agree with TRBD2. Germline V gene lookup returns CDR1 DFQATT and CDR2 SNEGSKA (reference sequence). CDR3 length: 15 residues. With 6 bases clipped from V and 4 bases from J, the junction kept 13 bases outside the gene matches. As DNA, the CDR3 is TGCAGTGCACCCCAGAGCGGGAGAAAGGGAGAGACCCAGTACTTC. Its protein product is CSAPQSGRKGETQYF.

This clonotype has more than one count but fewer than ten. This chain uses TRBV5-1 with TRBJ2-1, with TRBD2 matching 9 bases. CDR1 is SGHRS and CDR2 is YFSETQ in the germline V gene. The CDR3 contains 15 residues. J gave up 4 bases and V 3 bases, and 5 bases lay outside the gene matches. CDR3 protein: CASSSSGGQYNEQFF. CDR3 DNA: TGCGCCAGCAGCTCGAGCGGGGGGCAGTACAATGAGCAGTTCTTC.

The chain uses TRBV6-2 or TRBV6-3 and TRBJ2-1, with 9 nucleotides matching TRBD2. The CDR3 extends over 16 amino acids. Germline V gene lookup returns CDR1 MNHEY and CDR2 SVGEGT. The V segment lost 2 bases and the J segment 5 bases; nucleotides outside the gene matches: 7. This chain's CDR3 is CASSYRSGSTDNEQFF. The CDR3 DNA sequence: TGTGCCAGCAGTTACCGTAGCGGGAGCACCGACAATGAGCAGTTCTTC.

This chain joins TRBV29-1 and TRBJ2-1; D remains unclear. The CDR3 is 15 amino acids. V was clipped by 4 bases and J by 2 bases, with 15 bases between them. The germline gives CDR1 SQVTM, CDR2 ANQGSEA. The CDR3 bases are TGCAGCGTTGCATCAAGCGCCTTGACCTACAATGAGCAGTTCTTC. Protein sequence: CSVASSALTYNEQFF.

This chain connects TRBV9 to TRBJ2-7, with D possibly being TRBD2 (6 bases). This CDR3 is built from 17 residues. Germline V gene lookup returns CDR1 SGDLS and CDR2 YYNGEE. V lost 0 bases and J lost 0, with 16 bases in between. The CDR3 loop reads CASSVGKGGIVSYEQYF. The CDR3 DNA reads TGTGCCAGCAGCGTAGGTAAGGGCGGGATCGTCTCCTACGAGCAGTACTTC. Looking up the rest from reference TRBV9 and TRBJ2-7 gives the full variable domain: DSGVTQTPKHLITATGQRVTLRCSPRSGDLSVYWYQQSLDQGLQFLIQYYNGEERAKGNILERFSAQQFPDLHSELNLSSLELGDSALYFCASSVGKGGIVSYEQYFGPGTRLTVT.

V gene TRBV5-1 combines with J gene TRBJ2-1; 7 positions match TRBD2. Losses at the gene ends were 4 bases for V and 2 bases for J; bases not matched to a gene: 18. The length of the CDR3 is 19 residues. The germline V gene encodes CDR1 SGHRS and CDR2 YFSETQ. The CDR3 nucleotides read TGCGCCAGCAGCCAAGATAGCGGGTCCAGTTATAATGCCTACAATGAGCAGTTCTTC. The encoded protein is CASSQDSGSSYNAYNEQFF.

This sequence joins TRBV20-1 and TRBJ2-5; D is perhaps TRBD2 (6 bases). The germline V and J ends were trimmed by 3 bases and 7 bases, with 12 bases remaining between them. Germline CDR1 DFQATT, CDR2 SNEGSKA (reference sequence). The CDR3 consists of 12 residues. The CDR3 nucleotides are TGCAGTGCTAGGAACGGAGGGCCGACCCAGTACTTC. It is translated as CSARNGGPTQYF.

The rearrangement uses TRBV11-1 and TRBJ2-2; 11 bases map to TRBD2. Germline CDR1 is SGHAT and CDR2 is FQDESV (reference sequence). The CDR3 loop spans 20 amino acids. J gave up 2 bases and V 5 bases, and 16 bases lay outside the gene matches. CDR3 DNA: TGTGCCAGCAGCAGACCCGGGACTAGCGGTCCCAATGCAAACACCGGGGAGCTGTTTTTT. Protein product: CASSRPGTSGPNANTGELFF.

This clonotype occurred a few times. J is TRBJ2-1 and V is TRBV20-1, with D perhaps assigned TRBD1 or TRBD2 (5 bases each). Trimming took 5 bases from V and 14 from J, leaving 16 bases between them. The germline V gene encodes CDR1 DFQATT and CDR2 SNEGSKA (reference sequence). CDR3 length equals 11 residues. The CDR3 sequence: CSAAPGTPEFF. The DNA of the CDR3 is TGCAGTGCTGCCCCCGGGACCCCCGAGTTCTTC.